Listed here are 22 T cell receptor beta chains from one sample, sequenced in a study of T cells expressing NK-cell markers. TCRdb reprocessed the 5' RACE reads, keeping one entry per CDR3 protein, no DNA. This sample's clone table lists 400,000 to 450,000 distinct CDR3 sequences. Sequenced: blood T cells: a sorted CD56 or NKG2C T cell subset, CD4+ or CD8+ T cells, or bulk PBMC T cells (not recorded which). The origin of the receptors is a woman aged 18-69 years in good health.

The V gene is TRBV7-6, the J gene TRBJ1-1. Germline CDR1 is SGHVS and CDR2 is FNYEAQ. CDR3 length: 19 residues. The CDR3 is CASSSLGLGSGAMNTEAFF.

CDR3 amino acids: CASSPPARGQGQFF. The gene calls are TRBV11-2 and TRBJ2-1; the TCRdb call, TRBD1, lacks DNA for checking. The CDR3 consists of 14 residues. Germline values: CDR1 SGHAT, CDR2 FQNNGV.

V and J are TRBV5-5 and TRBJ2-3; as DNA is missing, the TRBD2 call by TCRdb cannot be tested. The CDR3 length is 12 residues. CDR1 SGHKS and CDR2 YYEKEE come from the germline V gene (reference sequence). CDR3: CASSGDSYTQYF.

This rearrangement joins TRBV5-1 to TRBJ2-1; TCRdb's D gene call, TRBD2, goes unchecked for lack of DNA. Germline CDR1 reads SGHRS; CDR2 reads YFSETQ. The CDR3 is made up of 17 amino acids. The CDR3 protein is CASSWPTSGKHYNEQFF.

The CDR3 here is CASSPGPNRGAFF. This chain links TRBV18 with TRBJ1-1; TCRdb's D call of TRBD1 is untestable without DNA. CDR3 length: 13 amino acids. Germline-derived CDR1 and CDR2 are KGHSH and LQKENI.

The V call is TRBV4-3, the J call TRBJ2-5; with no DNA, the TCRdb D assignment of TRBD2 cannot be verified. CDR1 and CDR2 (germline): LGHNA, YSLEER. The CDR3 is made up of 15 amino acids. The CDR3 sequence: CASSQEARIQETQYF.

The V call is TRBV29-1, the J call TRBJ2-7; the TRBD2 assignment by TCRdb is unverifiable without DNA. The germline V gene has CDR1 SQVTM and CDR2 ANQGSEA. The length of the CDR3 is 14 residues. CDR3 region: CSVSTQTSSYEQYF.

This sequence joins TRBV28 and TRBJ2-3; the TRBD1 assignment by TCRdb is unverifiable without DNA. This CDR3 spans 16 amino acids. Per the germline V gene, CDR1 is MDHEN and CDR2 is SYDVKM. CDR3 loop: CASSLPGHLSTDTQYF.

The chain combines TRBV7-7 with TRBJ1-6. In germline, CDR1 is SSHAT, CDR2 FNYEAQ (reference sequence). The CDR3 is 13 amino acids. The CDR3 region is CASSLGSNSPLHF.

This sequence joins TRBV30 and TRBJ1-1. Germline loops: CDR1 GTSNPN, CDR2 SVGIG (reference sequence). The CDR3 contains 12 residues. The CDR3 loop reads CAWSVVADEAFF.

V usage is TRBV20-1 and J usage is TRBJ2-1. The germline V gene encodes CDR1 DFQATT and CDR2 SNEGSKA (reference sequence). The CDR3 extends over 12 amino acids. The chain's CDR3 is CSATTSGFEQFF.

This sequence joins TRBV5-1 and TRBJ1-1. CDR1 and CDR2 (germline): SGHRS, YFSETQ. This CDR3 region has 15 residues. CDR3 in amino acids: CASSLYFGLNTEAFF.

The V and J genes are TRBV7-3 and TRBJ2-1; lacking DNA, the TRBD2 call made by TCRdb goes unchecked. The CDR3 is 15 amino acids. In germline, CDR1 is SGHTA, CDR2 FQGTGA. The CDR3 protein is CASSSLPEGGGGQFF.

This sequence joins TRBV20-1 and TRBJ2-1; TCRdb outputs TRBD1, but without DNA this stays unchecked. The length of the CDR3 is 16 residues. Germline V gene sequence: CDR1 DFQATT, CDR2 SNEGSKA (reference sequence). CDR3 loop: CSAIPRGGTVYNEQFF.

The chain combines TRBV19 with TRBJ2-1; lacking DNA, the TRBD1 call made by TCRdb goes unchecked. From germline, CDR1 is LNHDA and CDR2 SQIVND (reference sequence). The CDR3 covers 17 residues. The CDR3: CASSPIRGGGSYNEQFF.

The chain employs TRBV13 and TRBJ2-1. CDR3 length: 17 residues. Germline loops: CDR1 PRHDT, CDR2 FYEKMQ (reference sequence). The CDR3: CASNLVGAGGPNNEQFF.

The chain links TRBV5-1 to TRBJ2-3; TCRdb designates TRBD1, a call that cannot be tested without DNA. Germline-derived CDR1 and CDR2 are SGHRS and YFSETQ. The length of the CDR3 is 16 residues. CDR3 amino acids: CASSLRQGGGTDTQYF.

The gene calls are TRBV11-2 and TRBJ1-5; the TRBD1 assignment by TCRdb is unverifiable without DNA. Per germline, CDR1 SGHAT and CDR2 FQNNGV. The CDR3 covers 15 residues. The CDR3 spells CASSPPGSGNQPQHF.

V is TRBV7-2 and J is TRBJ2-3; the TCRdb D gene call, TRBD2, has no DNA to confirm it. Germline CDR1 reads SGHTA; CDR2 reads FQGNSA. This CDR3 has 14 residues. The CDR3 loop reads CASRFTSGGDTQYF.

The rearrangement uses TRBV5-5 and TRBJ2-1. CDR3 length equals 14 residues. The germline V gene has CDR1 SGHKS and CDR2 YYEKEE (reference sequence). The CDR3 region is CASTEWGSYNEQFF.

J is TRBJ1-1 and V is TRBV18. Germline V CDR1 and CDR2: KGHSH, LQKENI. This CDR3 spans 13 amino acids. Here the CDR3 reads CASSPNENTEAFF.

This CDR3 is CASSQVLGYEQYF. This chain links TRBV4-3 with TRBJ2-7; there is no DNA to check the TCRdb D call of TRBD2. CDR1 and CDR2 (germline): LGHNA, YSLEER. CDR3 length: 13 amino acids.